Below are 3 T cell receptor beta chains sequenced from a single sample in a study of T-cell memory formation after mild COVID-19 (dated by TCRdb to about 2021). Receptor libraries were prepared by 5' RACE. Sequencing took place on an Illumina NovaSeq 6000. TCRdb took the public reads, trimmed them with fastp at Q25, ran MiXCR for clone calling and kept in-frame beta chains. A single entry per CDR3 protein holds the most common genes and DNA from its merged rows. Across this sample there are roughly 400,000 distinct CDR3 sequences, with roughly 24% seen only once. The ten largest make up roughly 8.9% of the sample. Sequenced input: PBMCs or a T cell subset sorted from them (not recorded which). The receptors were gathered from an adult woman who had mild COVID-19 (a few samples of this study predate the infection). The sample titles of this study are shuffled in the database, so cell type and time point are left out; the donor was told from shared clones.

The chain carries TRBV19 and TRBJ2-1; TRBD2 matches 11 bases. V lost 5 bases, J lost 12 bases, and 18 bases stayed unmatched. Per germline, CDR1 LNHDA and CDR2 SQIVND (reference sequence). The CDR3 length is 17 residues. Written as DNA, the CDR3 is TGTGCCAGTAGTTTTCAACTGACTAGCGGGGCCGTGAGGGGGCAGTTCTTC. Translating gives CASSFQLTSGAVRGQFF.

V gene TRBV29-1 combines with J gene TRBJ2-7; TRBD1 aligns across 9 bases. After removal of 0 bases from V and 3 bases from J, the junction contained 6 bases not matched to a gene. The CDR3 contains 15 residues. The germline gives CDR1 SQVTM, CDR2 ANQGSEA. In DNA form, the CDR3 reads TGCAGCGTTGAAGATGAGGGGACAGGGAACTACGAGCAGTACTTC. Translation gives CSVEDEGTGNYEQYF.

This clonotype was seen ten or more times. The chain carries TRBV2 and TRBJ2-1, with D possibly TRBD2 on 6 matching bases. The CDR3 extends over 16 amino acids. Trimming shortened V by 7 bases and J by 0 bases, and 16 bases separated the two germline ends. From germline, CDR1 is SNHLY and CDR2 FYNNEI. CDR3 amino acids: CASTRTGGGSYNEQFF. The CDR3 DNA reads as TGTGCCAGCACCCGCACCGGGGGAGGCTCCTACAATGAGCAGTTCTTC.